Listed below are T cell receptor beta chains from one sample, sequenced in a study of OX40 agonist ivuxolimab in advanced cancers. TCRdb keeps only in-frame clones here, not all; method: immunoSEQ multiplex PCR. Counted here are approximately 74,000 clones, around 80% occurring once; the ten biggest clones make up approximately 5%. The material sequenced was CD4+ or CD8+ T cells sorted from blood, taken in a trial of the OX40 agonist ivuxolimab. The receptors stem from an adult with an advanced solid tumor such as melanoma, head and neck, liver or kidney cancer. CDR3s include the opening cysteine and the closing phenylalanine or tryptophan. The D gene is left open where the match is weak. A clone size is listed for some rows: how often the clone was seen (once, few, many), or a class if it is expanded.

v_gene: TRBV7-8
abundance: .
d_gene: TRBD2
j_gene: TRBJ2-1
len: 16
CDR3nt: TGTGCCAGCAGCTTTCCGCCGGGACTAGTATACAATGAGCAGTTCTTC
CDR3aa: CASSFPPGLVYNEQFF

v_gene: TRBV19
abundance: .
d_gene: TRBD1
j_gene: TRBJ1-2
len: 13
CDR3nt: TGTGCCAGTACCCCCGGGACAGAGTATGGCTACACCTTC
CDR3aa: CASTPGTEYGYTF

v_gene: TRBV6-4
abundance: .
d_gene: .
j_gene: TRBJ2-6
len: 16
CDR3nt: TGTGCCAGCAGTGTGGAGGGGGGTTCTGGGGCCAACGTCCTGACTTTC
CDR3aa: CASSVEGGSGANVLTF

v_gene: TRBV9
abundance: .
d_gene: .
j_gene: TRBJ2-2
len: 14
CDR3nt: TGTGCCAGCAGCGTAGCTTTGGACACCGGGGAGCTGTTTTTT
CDR3aa: CASSVALDTGELFF

v_gene: TRBV27
abundance: .
d_gene: TRBD1
j_gene: TRBJ1-2
len: 15
CDR3nt: TGTGCCAGCAGTCCATGGGGGGAGACAGGGAATGGCTACACCTTC
CDR3aa: CASSPWGETGNGYTF

v_gene: TRBV7-9
abundance: .
d_gene: .
j_gene: TRBJ2-3
len: 13
CDR3nt: TGTGCCAGCAGCTTGGCCGGTTCGGATACGCAGTATTTT
CDR3aa: CASSLAGSDTQYF

v_gene: TRBV7-2
abundance: .
d_gene: .
j_gene: TRBJ2-7
len: 13
CDR3nt: TGTGCCAGCAGCTTAGGTAATTTGGGTGAGCAGTACTTC
CDR3aa: CASSLGNLGEQYF

v_gene: TRBV4-1
abundance: .
d_gene: .
j_gene: TRBJ2-4
len: 14
CDR3nt: TGCGCCAGCAGCCAAGTACTTGCTCCCTATGTTCAGTACTTC
CDR3aa: CASSQVLAPYVQYF

v_gene: TRBV6-4
abundance: .
d_gene: .
j_gene: TRBJ1-3
len: 17
CDR3nt: TGTGCCAGCAGTGACTCATATGACAGGTCCTCTGGAAACACCATATATTTT
CDR3aa: CASSDSYDRSSGNTIYF

v_gene: TRBV6-5
abundance: .
d_gene: .
j_gene: TRBJ1-2
len: 15
CDR3nt: TGTGCCAGCAGTAAACCCAGGGGTAATAACTATGGCTACACCTTC
CDR3aa: CASSKPRGNNYGYTF

v_gene: TRBV10-3
abundance: .
d_gene: TRBD2
j_gene: TRBJ2-1
len: 15
CDR3nt: TGTGCCATCAGGCGAGACAGCGGGAGTAACAATGAGCAGTTCTTC
CDR3aa: CAIRRDSGSNNEQFF

v_gene: TRBV4-2
abundance: .
d_gene: .
j_gene: TRBJ1-5
len: 13
CDR3nt: TGTGCCAGCAGCCAAGAGCCAGATCAGCCCCAGCATTTT
CDR3aa: CASSQEPDQPQHF

v_gene: TRBV7-6
abundance: once
d_gene: .
j_gene: TRBJ2-7
len: 14
CDR3nt: TGTGCCAGCAGCTCGACAGAAGGGAGAGGCGAGCAGTACTTC
CDR3aa: CASSSTEGRGEQYF

v_gene: TRBV7-2
abundance: .
d_gene: .
j_gene: TRBJ2-5
len: 15
CDR3nt: TGTGCCAGCAGCTTGGCCGGGACTGGGAAGGAGACCCAGTACTTC
CDR3aa: CASSLAGTGKETQYF

v_gene: TRBV7-9
abundance: .
d_gene: TRBD1
j_gene: TRBJ2-7
len: 15
CDR3nt: TGTGCCAGCAGCTTTTTAGGGGGCGTCTCCTACGAGCAGTACTTC
CDR3aa: CASSFLGGVSYEQYF

v_gene: TRBV2
abundance: .
d_gene: .
j_gene: TRBJ2-1
len: 15
CDR3nt: TGTGCCAGCAGTCCCTACAGGAGCTCCTACAATGAGCAGTTCTTC
CDR3aa: CASSPYRSSYNEQFF

v_gene: TRBV7-2
abundance: once
d_gene: .
j_gene: TRBJ1-2
len: 12
CDR3nt: TGTGCCAGCAGCTTTTCCAGCTATGGCTACACCTTC
CDR3aa: CASSFSSYGYTF

v_gene: TRBV5-4
abundance: .
d_gene: .
j_gene: TRBJ2-4
len: 13
CDR3nt: TGTGCCAGCAGCGGGATGGCGGGCAACATTCAGTACTTC
CDR3aa: CASSGMAGNIQYF

v_gene: TRBV7-2
abundance: .
d_gene: TRBD1
j_gene: TRBJ1-1
len: 15
CDR3nt: TGTGCCAGCAGCCAACAGGGACAGGGGGCCACTGAAGCTTTCTTT
CDR3aa: CASSQQGQGATEAFF

v_gene: TRBV29-1
abundance: .
d_gene: .
j_gene: TRBJ2-5
len: 16
CDR3nt: TGCAGCGTTGAGGGCCTTTTTGGGGGGGGGCCCAAGACCCAGTACTTC
CDR3aa: CSVEGLFGGGPKTQYF

v_gene: TRBV7-2
abundance: once
d_gene: .
j_gene: TRBJ1-1
len: 14
CDR3nt: TGTGCCAGCAGCCCTCGACAGAGATCCACTGAAGCTTTCTTT
CDR3aa: CASSPRQRSTEAFF

v_gene: TRBV7-3
abundance: .
d_gene: TRBD1
j_gene: TRBJ1-2
len: 13
CDR3nt: TGTGCCAGCGGGGACAGGGGGATCTATGGCTACACCTTC
CDR3aa: CASGDRGIYGYTF

v_gene: TRBV6-4
abundance: .
d_gene: TRBD1
j_gene: TRBJ1-6
len: 20
CDR3nt: TGTGCCAGCAGTGAAATTCGCGGAGGACAGGGGCTCTCCTATAATTCACCCCTCCACTTT
CDR3aa: CASSEIRGGQGLSYNSPLHF

v_gene: TRBV5-1
abundance: .
d_gene: .
j_gene: TRBJ2-1
len: 15
CDR3nt: TGCGCCAGCAGCTCACAGCCTGGAGGCGACAATGAGCAGTTCTTC
CDR3aa: CASSSQPGGDNEQFF

v_gene: TRBV7-2
abundance: .
d_gene: .
j_gene: TRBJ2-5
len: 15
CDR3nt: TGTGCCAGCAGCTTAGCGTCAGGCCCACAAGAGACCCAGTACTTC
CDR3aa: CASSLASGPQETQYF

v_gene: TRBV19
abundance: .
d_gene: .
j_gene: TRBJ2-1
len: 15
CDR3nt: TGTGCCAGTAGTATCCCACAGGTAGGGGGCAATGAGCAGTTCTTC
CDR3aa: CASSIPQVGGNEQFF

v_gene: TRBV6-5
abundance: once
d_gene: TRBD2
j_gene: TRBJ2-3
len: 13
CDR3nt: TGTGTCAGCAGTAACGGGGGGGTGGGTACGCAGTATTTT
CDR3aa: CVSSNGGVGTQYF

v_gene: TRBV7-8
abundance: .
d_gene: .
j_gene: TRBJ2-1
len: 16
CDR3nt: TGTGCCAGCAGCTCAAAGGGTTCCCAGGGATACAATGAGCAGTTCTTC
CDR3aa: CASSSKGSQGYNEQFF

v_gene: TRBV7-8
abundance: .
d_gene: TRBD1
j_gene: TRBJ1-2
len: 13
CDR3nt: TGTGCCAGCAGCGGACAGGGAGGTGGAGGCTACACCTTC
CDR3aa: CASSGQGGGGYTF

v_gene: TRBV7-2
abundance: few
d_gene: .
j_gene: TRBJ1-2
len: 16
CDR3nt: TGTGCCAGCAGCTCATCCGGACCACCGAGCGGGGATGGCTACACCTTC
CDR3aa: CASSSSGPPSGDGYTF

v_gene: TRBV7-8
abundance: .
d_gene: TRBD1
j_gene: TRBJ2-3
len: 17
CDR3nt: TGTGCCAGCAGCTTACCGATTGACAGGGACGTGACAGATACGCAGTATTTT
CDR3aa: CASSLPIDRDVTDTQYF

v_gene: TRBV7-2
abundance: .
d_gene: TRBD2
j_gene: TRBJ2-7
len: 15
CDR3nt: TGTGCCAGCAGCTCGTTGGGACTAGCGGCGGACGAGCAGTACTTC
CDR3aa: CASSSLGLAADEQYF

v_gene: TRBV7-2
abundance: .
d_gene: TRBD2
j_gene: TRBJ2-1
len: 18
CDR3nt: TGTGCCAGCAGCCTTGGACTAGCGGGGGGGCCAACCTACAATGAGCAGTTCTTC
CDR3aa: CASSLGLAGGPTYNEQFF

v_gene: TRBV7-9
abundance: .
d_gene: .
j_gene: TRBJ1-4
len: 17
CDR3nt: TGTGCCAGCAGCTCGCAGGATCTCGGGACGACTAATGAAAAACTGTTTTTT
CDR3aa: CASSSQDLGTTNEKLFF

v_gene: TRBV5-4
abundance: .
d_gene: .
j_gene: TRBJ1-1
len: 13
CDR3nt: TGTGCCAGCAGGGGGAAAGGGAACACTGAAGCTTTCTTT
CDR3aa: CASRGKGNTEAFF

v_gene: TRBV7-2
abundance: .
d_gene: .
j_gene: TRBJ1-1
len: 14
CDR3nt: TGTGCCACCCTAAAGGTCGCTATGAACACTGAAGCTTTCTTT
CDR3aa: CATLKVAMNTEAFF

v_gene: TRBV7-9
abundance: .
d_gene: TRBD2
j_gene: TRBJ2-2
len: 14
CDR3nt: TGTGCCAGCGTCCGCGGGAGTGGCACCGGGGAGCTGTTTTTT
CDR3aa: CASVRGSGTGELFF

v_gene: TRBV5-8
abundance: .
d_gene: TRBD1
j_gene: TRBJ2-5
len: 15
CDR3nt: TGTGCCAGCAGCTTACCAGGGGGCTTAGAAGAGACCCAGTACTTC
CDR3aa: CASSLPGGLEETQYF

v_gene: TRBV6-1
abundance: .
d_gene: .
j_gene: TRBJ1-6
len: 13
CDR3nt: TGTGCCAGCGACTGGGGGGTTGATTCACCCCTCCACTTT
CDR3aa: CASDWGVDSPLHF

v_gene: TRBV6-6
abundance: .
d_gene: .
j_gene: TRBJ2-5
len: 12
CDR3nt: TGTGCCAGCAGTTACGAGAAAGAGACCCAGTACTTC
CDR3aa: CASSYEKETQYF

v_gene: TRBV7-8
abundance: .
d_gene: .
j_gene: TRBJ1-4
len: 15
CDR3nt: TGTGCCAGCAGCCGGAGTTTAGGGGCGGATGAAAAACTGTTTTTT
CDR3aa: CASSRSLGADEKLFF

v_gene: TRBV7-2
abundance: .
d_gene: .
j_gene: TRBJ2-7
len: 15
CDR3nt: TGTGCCAGCAGCTTGCTGTCAGTTGCCTCCTACGAGCAGTACTTC
CDR3aa: CASSLLSVASYEQYF

v_gene: TRBV18
abundance: few
d_gene: .
j_gene: TRBJ1-1
len: 13
CDR3nt: TGTGCCAGCTCACCAGGGGAGGGCACTGAAGCTTTCTTT
CDR3aa: CASSPGEGTEAFF

v_gene: TRBV7-3
abundance: .
d_gene: TRBD1
j_gene: TRBJ2-3
len: 14
CDR3nt: TGTGCCAGCAGCTTAGGGGGGACAGGTCAATCGCAGTATTTT
CDR3aa: CASSLGGTGQSQYF

v_gene: TRBV7-8
abundance: .
d_gene: TRBD2
j_gene: TRBJ2-7
len: 16
CDR3nt: TGTGCCAGCAGCTTAGTGGCTAGCGGGAACTCCTACGAGCAGTACTTC
CDR3aa: CASSLVASGNSYEQYF

v_gene: TRBV29-1
abundance: .
d_gene: TRBD1
j_gene: TRBJ2-5
len: 14
CDR3nt: TGCAGCTTCACACGACAGGGGAGCCAAGAGACCCAGTACTTC
CDR3aa: CSFTRQGSQETQYF

v_gene: TRBV11-2
abundance: .
d_gene: .
j_gene: TRBJ2-5
len: 15
CDR3nt: TGTGCCAGCAGCTTAGTGATAGCGGCCCAAGAGACCCAGTACTTC
CDR3aa: CASSLVIAAQETQYF

v_gene: TRBV28
abundance: few
d_gene: .
j_gene: TRBJ1-1
len: 14
CDR3nt: TGTGCCAGCGTACCAGGGCAGGGGAACACTGAAGCTTTCTTT
CDR3aa: CASVPGQGNTEAFF

v_gene: TRBV4-3
abundance: .
d_gene: TRBD1
j_gene: TRBJ1-1
len: 16
CDR3nt: TGCGCCAGCAGCCTACTCACAGGGGGCTTCACCACTGAAGCTTTCTTT
CDR3aa: CASSLLTGGFTTEAFF

v_gene: TRBV28
abundance: .
d_gene: TRBD1
j_gene: TRBJ1-2
len: 14
CDR3nt: TGTGCCAGCAGGGGGGGACAGGGTGGGAGTGGCTACACCTTC
CDR3aa: CASRGGQGGSGYTF

v_gene: TRBV5-4
abundance: .
d_gene: TRBD1
j_gene: TRBJ1-2
len: 14
CDR3nt: TGTGCCAGCAGCTTTATGGGACAGGTTACTGGCTACACCTTC
CDR3aa: CASSFMGQVTGYTF

v_gene: TRBV19
abundance: .
d_gene: TRBD1
j_gene: TRBJ1-6
len: 18
CDR3nt: TGTGCCAGTAGTATTAGGGGAACAGGGACAGACATCAATTCACCCCTCCACTTT
CDR3aa: CASSIRGTGTDINSPLHF